This T cell receptor beta chain was sequenced during a study of CD8+ T cells in alopecia areata. Across the study: In an open-label trial, patients got 5 to 10 mg tofacitinib twice daily. Tofacitinib therapy lasting 6 to 18 months was followed by 6 months off drug.

Treatment in this sample: oral pan-JAK inhibitor, 5-10 mg twice daily. Notes on this clone: Its antigen is not known.

It was cDNA, reverse transcribed from extracted RNA, that served as the sequencing template. Clones were read by immunoSEQ multiplex PCR, and TCRdb kept only the in-frame ones, dropping some. The sample has approximately 100,000 clones; approximately 63% are singletons. Study-level findings and limits: One nonresponder makes the tie between baseline CD8+ expansion and response uncertain. In scalp and blood, many expanded lesional clones persisted during tofacitinib.

The CDR3 is 14 amino acids. Germline V gene data show CDR1 as SGHAT and CDR2 as FQDESV (reference sequence). Trimming stripped 7 bases from V and 2 bases from J, with 13 bases between. This material consisted of CD8+ T cells sorted from blood, taken between weeks 55 and 65, from a patient treated with tofacitinib. This TCR came from a human donor with alopecia areata. The chain has TRBV11-1 and TRBJ2-3, with D possibly called TRBD1 or TRBD2 (5 bases each). The CDR3 region is CASTRDQTTDTQYF. The CDR3 DNA is TGTGCCAGCACCCGGGACCAAACCACAGATACGCAGTATTTT. The full variable domain, its missing parts supplied by reference TRBV11-1 and TRBJ2-3, is EAEVAQSPRYKITEKSQAVAFWCDPISGHATLYWYRQILGQGPELLVQFQDESVVDDSQLPKDRFSAERLKGVDSTLKIQPAELGDSAMYLCASTRDQTTDTQYFGPGTRLTVL.